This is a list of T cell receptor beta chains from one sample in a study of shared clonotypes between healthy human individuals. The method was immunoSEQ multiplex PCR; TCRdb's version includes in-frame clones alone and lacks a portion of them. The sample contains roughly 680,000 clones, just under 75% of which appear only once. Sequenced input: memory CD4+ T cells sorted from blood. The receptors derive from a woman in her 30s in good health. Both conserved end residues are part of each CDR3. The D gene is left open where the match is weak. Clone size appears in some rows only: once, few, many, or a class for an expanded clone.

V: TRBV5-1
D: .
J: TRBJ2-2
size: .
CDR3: CASSARSSPNTGELFF
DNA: TGCGCCAGCAGCGCCAGGAGCAGCCCGAACACCGGGGAGCTGTTTTTT

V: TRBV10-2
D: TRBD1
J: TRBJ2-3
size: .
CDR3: CASRGETGSTDTQYF
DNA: TGCGCCAGCAGGGGGGAGACAGGGAGCACAGATACGCAGTATTTT

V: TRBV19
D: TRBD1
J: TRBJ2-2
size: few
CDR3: CASSSTWTGNTGELFF
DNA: TGTGCCAGTAGTTCCACCTGGACAGGTAACACCGGGGAGCTGTTTTTT

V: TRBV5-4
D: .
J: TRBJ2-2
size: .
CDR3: CASSLVANTGELFF
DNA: TGTGCCAGCAGCTTAGTCGCGAACACCGGGGAGCTGTTTTTT

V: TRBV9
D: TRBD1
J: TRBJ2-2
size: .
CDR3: CASSVGDSFAGELFF
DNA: TGTGCCAGCAGCGTAGGGGACAGCTTTGCCGGGGAGCTGTTTTTT

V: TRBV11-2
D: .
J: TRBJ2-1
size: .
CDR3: CASSLDRTNEQFF
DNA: TGTGCCAGCAGCTTAGACCGGACTAATGAGCAGTTCTTC

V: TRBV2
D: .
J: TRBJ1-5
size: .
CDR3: CASSYTGNQPQHF
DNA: TGTGCCAGCAGCTACACGGGCAATCAGCCCCAGCATTTT

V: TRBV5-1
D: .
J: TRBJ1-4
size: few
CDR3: CASSSGTGRGGEKLFF
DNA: TGCGCCAGCAGCTCCGGGACGGGGCGAGGGGGTGAAAAACTGTTTTTT

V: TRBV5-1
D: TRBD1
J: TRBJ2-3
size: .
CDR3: CASSPGTGTDTQYF
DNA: TGCGCCAGCAGCCCTGGGACAGGCACAGATACGCAGTATTTT

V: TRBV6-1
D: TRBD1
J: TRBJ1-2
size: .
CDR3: CASTRDRDYGYTF
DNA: TGTGCCAGCACCCGCGACAGGGACTATGGCTACACCTTC

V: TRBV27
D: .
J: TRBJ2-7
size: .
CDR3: CASSFNRNSYEQYF
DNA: TGTGCCAGCAGTTTTAACAGGAACTCCTACGAGCAGTACTTC

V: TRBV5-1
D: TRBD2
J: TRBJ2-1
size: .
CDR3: CASSLGGLVNEQFF
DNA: TGCGCCAGCAGCCTGGGGGGACTAGTCAATGAGCAGTTCTTC

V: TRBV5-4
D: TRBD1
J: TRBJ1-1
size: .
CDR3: CASSPGTGGGNTEAFF
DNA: TGTGCCAGCAGCCCCGGGACAGGGGGCGGGAACACTGAAGCTTTCTTT

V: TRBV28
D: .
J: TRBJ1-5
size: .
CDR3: CATSYLWHSNQPQHF
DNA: TGTGCCACCAGCTATCTCTGGCATAGCAATCAGCCCCAGCATTTT